One T cell receptor beta chain is described in this entry. This sample is part of a study of blood T cell repertoires in COVID-19. Overall study: PBMCs, B-cell-depleted T cells, or T cells provided the cDNA or gDNA that made up the material.

Assay: immunoSEQ multiplex PCR; the TCRdb copy retains only in-frame clones and omits some. The data show about 130,000 clones, about 81% seen once. This receptor was obtained from a woman aged 45-65 years with acute or convalescent COVID-19. Sample: peripheral blood.

In DNA, the CDR3 is TGTGCCAGCAGCTTAGCGTCAGGGGCAGGGGGCGGCCAGCCCCAGCATTTT. It translates to CASSLASGAGGGQPQHF. This chain uses TRBV7-8 with TRBJ1-5; 8 bases are a match to TRBD1. The junction had 11 bases not matched to a gene; V was cut back by 0 bases and J by 7 bases. The CDR3 consists of 17 residues. The germline V gene has CDR1 SGHVS and CDR2 FQNEAQ.